What follows are 16 T cell receptor beta chains derived from one specimen sequenced in a study of CD4 and CD8 cells across lung adenocarcinoma regions. MiXCR was run by TCRdb on the PCR reads, yielding one entry per CDR3 protein. The data hold over 20,000 distinct CDR3 sequences, with roughly 54% observed a single time. Sequencing input: CD8+ T cells from the center of a lung tumor. The source of these receptors is a female donor with lung adenocarcinoma. The CD4 and CD8 labels of this study may be unreliable.

This clonotype was seen a few times. This chain uses TRBV7-2 with TRBJ1-1; 8 bases are a match to TRBD1. This CDR3 is 15 amino acids long. The junction had 13 bases not matched to a gene; V was cut back by 7 bases and J by 6 bases. CDR1 SGHTA and CDR2 FQGNSA come from the germline V gene. CDR3 sequence reads: CASTMAGQGSAEAFF. The CDR3 DNA reads as TGTGCCAGCACCATGGCTGGACAGGGCTCCGCTGAAGCTTTCTTT. Complete variable domain (other parts from reference TRBV7-2 and TRBJ1-1): GAGVSQSPSNKVTEKGKDVELRCDPISGHTALYWYRQSLGQGLEFLIYFQGNSAPDKSGLPSDRFSAERTGGSVSTLTIQRTQQEDSAVYLCASTMAGQGSAEAFFGQGTRLTVV.

The chain is built from TRBV6-1 and TRBJ2-1, with D perhaps TRBD1 or TRBD2 (7 bases each). The end of the DNA aligns better with TRBJ2-5, so the J call may be wrong. The CDR3 is made up of 13 amino acids. Germline V CDR1 and CDR2: MNHNS, SASEGT. The CDR3 DNA is TGTGCCAGCAAGTCCGGCAGGGGGGGGACCCAGTACTTC. It is translated as CASKSGRGGTQYF.

This rearrangement joins TRBV6-1 to TRBJ2-5, with D tentatively TRBD1 or TRBD2 (5 bases each). The V end lost 6 bases, the J end lost 11 bases, and 28 bases lay between the germline ends. This CDR3 is built from 16 residues. The V gene's germline CDR1 is MNHNS and CDR2 SASEGT. The CDR3 nucleotides are TGTGCCAGCAGGCCGCTCCGGGGCCGGGCCCAAGACACTCAGTACTTC. It codes for CASRPLRGRAQDTQYF.

CDR3 bases: TGTGCCAGAAGCTCGAAAGCCCGGGACAGAAATTCACCCCTCCACTTT. The encoded protein is CARSSKARDRNSPLHF. This chain links TRBV5-3 with TRBJ1-6; TRBD1 aligns across 7 bases. TRBV5-3 is annotated as an ORF whose role is uncertain. V was clipped by 3 bases and J by 7 bases; unmatched bases: 10. The CDR3 covers 16 residues.

The rearrangement uses TRBV15 and TRBJ2-5; 14 bases align to TRBD2. The trim removed 1 base at V and 5 bases at J, leaving 9 bases unmatched. Germline V CDR1 and CDR2: LNHNV, YYDKDF (reference sequence). This CDR3 spans 18 amino acids. Here the CDR3 reads CATSRGRGTSGSGETQYF. CDR3 DNA sequence: TGTGCCACCAGCAGAGGACGCGGGACTAGCGGGAGCGGGGAGACCCAGTACTTC.

V and J are TRBV6-1 and TRBJ2-5, with 9 bases fitting TRBD2. The germline V gene encodes CDR1 MNHNS and CDR2 SASEGT. J was trimmed by 3 bases and V by 4 bases; bases with no gene match: 21. CDR3 length equals 20 residues. This CDR3 is CASSALRWADPSGEEETQYF. The CDR3 DNA follows: TGTGCCAGCAGTGCCCTCAGGTGGGCGGATCCTAGCGGGGAAGAAGAGACCCAGTACTTC.

The chain is built from TRBV10-2 and TRBJ2-1; no firm D call. Looked up from germline, CDR1 is WSHSY and CDR2 is SAAADI. The CDR3 is 14 amino acids. Trimming left V 0 bases short and J 0 bases short, with 3 bases between. CDR3 coding DNA: TGCGCCAGCAGTGAGTCTGTCTCCTACAATGAGCAGTTCTTC. Its translation: CASSESVSYNEQFF.

This clonotype was found once. One end of the junction fails to match germline, which may point to a read error. The chain links TRBV6-1 to TRBJ2-3, with 8 bases fitting TRBD2. From germline, CDR1 is MNHNS and CDR2 SASEGT. The CDR3 spans 15 residues. The CDR3 coding sequence is TGTGCCAGCAGTGCGGGGGGGAGAGGCACAGACACGCAGTATTTT. As protein: CASSAGGRGTDTQYF.

This clonotype showed up just once. V is TRBV3-1 and J is TRBJ2-5, with D tentatively TRBD1 or TRBD2 (6 bases each). The CDR3 runs 14 residues. The V gene lost 0 bases and the J gene lost 7 bases, with 12 bases spanning the gap. The germline V gene encodes CDR1 LGHDT and CDR2 YNNKEL (reference sequence). The CDR3 DNA reads as TGTGCCAGCAGCCAAGAGGGGGGCGCGGGGACCCAGTACTTC. Protein product: CASSQEGGAGTQYF.

With respect to this clonotype: Germline is not matched at one junction end, which may reflect a read error. The CDR3 DNA reads TGCGCCAGCAGCTCAGAGGTGGCTGCTATCTTC. Amino acid sequence: CASSSEVAAIF. The chain recombines TRBV5-1 with TRBJ2-5; no firm D call. Germline CDR1 SGHRS, CDR2 YFSETQ. The CDR3 spans 11 residues. Using reference TRBV5-1 and TRBJ2-5 for the parts outside the CDR3, the full variable domain is KAGVTQTPRYLIKTRGQQVTLSCSPISGHRSVSWYQQTPGQGLQFLFEYFSETQRNKGNFPGRFSGRQFSNSRSEMNVSTLELGDSALYLCASSSEVAAIFGPGTRLLVL.

V and J are TRBV10-3 and TRBJ2-3, with D perhaps TRBD2 (7 bases). V lost 11 bases to trimming and J lost 5 bases, with 23 bases between them. Germline V CDR1 and CDR2: ENHRY, SYGVKD. CDR3 size: 15 residues. CDR3 sequence: CAVGEGGGEVDTQYF. The CDR3 DNA follows: TGTGCCGTGGGGGAGGGGGGCGGAGAGGTAGATACGCAGTATTTT.

As for this clonotype: One end of the junction varies from germline; a read error may be responsible. The gene calls are TRBV6-1 and TRBJ2-3; maybe TRBD1 (6 bases). This CDR3 is 15 amino acids long. Germline values: CDR1 MNHNS, CDR2 SASEGT. This CDR3 reads CARGLGGRLTDTQYF. In nucleotides, the CDR3 is TGTGCCAGGGGCCTAGGGGGACGTCTCACAGATACGCAGTACTTT.

V gene TRBV4-1 combines with J gene TRBJ2-3; no reliable D call. The DNA end is more similar to TRBJ2-7, so the J call may be wrong. CDR3 length: 15 amino acids. The germline V gene has CDR1 MGHRA and CDR2 YSYEKL. The DNA of the CDR3 is TGCGCCAGCAGCCCCACTACGACCCACCCAGATACGCAGTACTTC. Its translation: CASSPTTTHPDTQYF.

The chain is built from TRBV28 and TRBJ2-3, with a weak D call TRBD2 (5 bases). The ends were cut back, 4 bases at V and 4 bases at J, with 21 bases in the middle. Germline CDR1 MDHEN, CDR2 SYDVKM. This CDR3 region has 17 residues. CDR3 sequence reads: CASSSAEGGGGPDTQYF. CDR3 in DNA: TGTGCCAGCAGTTCAGCAGAGGGCGGAGGAGGCCCAGATACGCAGTATTTT.

The V call is TRBV27, the J call TRBJ2-1; D is perhaps TRBD1 (6 bases). The last part of the DNA fits TRBJ2-7 better; the J call may be wrong. The CDR3 sequence is 12 residues long. Germline values: CDR1 MNHEY, CDR2 SMNVEV (reference sequence). The CDR3 loop reads CASSLDSYEQYF. CDR3 bases: TGTGCCAGCAGCCTGGACAGCTACGAGCAGTACTTC.

This clonotype was picked up one time. This sequence joins TRBV5-1 and TRBJ2-4; D remains ambiguous. Matching the DNA end better, TRBJ2-5 makes the J call doubtful. The CDR3 covers 12 residues. The germline V gene has CDR1 SGHRS and CDR2 YFSETQ. Here the CDR3 DNA reads TGCGCCAGCCGCTCCACTACAGAGACCCAGTACTTC. Translated, it gives CASRSTTETQYF.